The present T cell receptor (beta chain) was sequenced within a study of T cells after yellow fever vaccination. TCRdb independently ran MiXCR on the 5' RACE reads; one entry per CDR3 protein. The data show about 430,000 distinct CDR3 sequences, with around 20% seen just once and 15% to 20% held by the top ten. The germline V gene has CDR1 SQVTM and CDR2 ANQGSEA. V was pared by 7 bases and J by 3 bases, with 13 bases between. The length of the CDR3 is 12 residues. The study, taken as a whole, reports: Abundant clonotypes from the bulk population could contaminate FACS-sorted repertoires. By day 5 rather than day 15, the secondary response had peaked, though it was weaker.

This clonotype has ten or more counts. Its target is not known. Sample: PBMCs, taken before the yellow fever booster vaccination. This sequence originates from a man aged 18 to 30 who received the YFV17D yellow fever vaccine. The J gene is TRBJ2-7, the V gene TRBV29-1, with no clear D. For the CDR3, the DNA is TGCAGCGGGGTTTTCGGAGTCTACGAGCAGTACTTC. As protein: CSGVFGVYEQYF.